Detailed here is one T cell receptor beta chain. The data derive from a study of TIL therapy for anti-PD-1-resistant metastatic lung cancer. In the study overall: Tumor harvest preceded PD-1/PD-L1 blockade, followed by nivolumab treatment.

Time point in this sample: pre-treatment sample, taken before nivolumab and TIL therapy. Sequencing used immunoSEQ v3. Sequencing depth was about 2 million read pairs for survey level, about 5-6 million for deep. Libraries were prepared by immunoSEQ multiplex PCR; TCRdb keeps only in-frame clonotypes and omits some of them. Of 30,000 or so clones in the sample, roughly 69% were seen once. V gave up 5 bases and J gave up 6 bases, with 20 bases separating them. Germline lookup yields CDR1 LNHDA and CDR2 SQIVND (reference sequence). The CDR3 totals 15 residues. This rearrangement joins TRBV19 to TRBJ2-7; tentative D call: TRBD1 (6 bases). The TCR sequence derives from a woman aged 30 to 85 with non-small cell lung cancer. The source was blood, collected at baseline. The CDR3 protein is CASSHPTTGLGEQYF. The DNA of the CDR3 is TGTGCCAGTAGTCACCCCACGACAGGTTTGGGCGAGCAGTACTTC. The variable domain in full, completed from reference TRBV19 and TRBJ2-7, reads DGGITQSPKYLFRKEGQNVTLSCEQNLNHDAMYWYRQDPGQGLRLIYYSQIVNDFQKGDIAEGYSVSREKKESFPLTVTSAQKNPTAFYLCASSHPTTGLGEQYFGPGTRLTVT.